This T cell receptor beta chain was recorded in a study of control samples from healthy donors and cancer patients. V lost 8 bases to trimming and J lost 4 bases; unmatched junction nucleotides: 11. The CDR3 contains 15 residues. In germline, CDR1 is MDHEN, CDR2 SYDVKM. Sequencing was performed with immunoSEQ multiplex PCR; in TCRdb, only in-frame clones are kept and a portion is missing. The sample contains around 110,000 clones, 93% of which appear only once. The rearrangement uses TRBV28 and TRBJ1-5; 7 nucleotides match TRBD1. Material for sequencing was blood. The receptor comes from a man younger than 45 in good health. Written as DNA, the CDR3 is TGTGCCAGCCTCTGGGACAGAGGACTTAATCAGCCCCAGCATTTT. Protein product: CASLWDRGLNQPQHF.